The subject of this entry is one T cell receptor (beta chain). The data were taken from a study of blood T cell repertoires in COVID-19. Study context: The United States, Italy and Spain provided the acute and convalescent COVID-19 samples. T cells, B-cell-depleted T cells, or PBMCs supplied cDNA or gDNA.

Under the authors' procedure: How many nucleated cells were present was estimated from reference gene primer amplification. Method: immunoSEQ multiplex PCR; TCRdb's copy keeps in-frame clones and lacks some. V and J calls and clone size are as listed in that table; D and trimming were resolved from the DNA. The repertoire has about 250,000 clones, 87% of them found once; the top ten carry approximately 3.3%. This CDR3 has 16 amino acids. Unmatched junction bases numbered 1, after V lost 2 bases and J lost 0 bases. CDR1 and CDR2 (germline): MNHEY, SVGAGI. This receptor was taken from a man between 18 and 35 years old with active or convalescent COVID-19. The chain carries TRBV6-5 and TRBJ1-6; TRBD1 aligns across 7 bases. Source material: peripheral blood. This CDR3 is CASSYHRGSYNSPLHF. CDR3 bases: TGTGCCAGCAGTTACCACAGGGGCTCCTATAATTCACCCCTCCACTTT.